These 21 T cell receptor beta chains share one sample of origin, sequenced in a study of identical twins. TCRdb reanalysed the 5' RACE reads using MiXCR and keeps one entry per CDR3 protein. The sample shows under 450,000 distinct CDR3 sequences, about 18% of them seen only once. The sequenced sample was naive T cells sorted from blood. All receptors come from a man aged 50-60 years in good health.

This rearrangement joins TRBV10-3 to TRBJ1-3, with D perhaps matching TRBD1 (6 bases). This CDR3 has 16 amino acids. Germline V CDR1 and CDR2: ENHRY, SYGVKD. Trimming stripped 3 bases from V and 0 bases from J, with 12 bases between. Written as DNA, the CDR3 is TGTGCCATCAGTGATTTGACAGGCTTCTCTGGAAACACCATATATTTT. As protein: CAISDLTGFSGNTIYF.

This clonotype was seen a handful of times. The CDR3 region is CAWMATPYEQYF. The CDR3 nucleotides read TGTGCCTGGATGGCAACCCCCTACGAGCAGTACTTC. The chain has TRBV30 and TRBJ2-7; D gene uncertain. There are 12 residues in the CDR3. Germline lookup yields CDR1 GTSNPN and CDR2 SVGIG (reference sequence). V was shortened by 4 bases and J by 2 bases, with 9 bases between the two germline ends.

About this clonotype: The conserved phenylalanine or tryptophan normally closing the CDR3 is absent here, so this likely arose from a read error. V is TRBV18 and J is TRBJ2-1, with a possible D match to TRBD2 (5 bases). V was clipped by 3 bases and J by 5 bases, with 8 bases between them. Germline CDR1 KGHSH, CDR2 LQKENI. This CDR3 is built from 13 residues. In DNA, the CDR3 is TGTGCCAGCTCACCGAGCGGAGACAATGAGCAGTTCTAC. Translation: CASSPSGDNEQFY.

This clonotype was detected a few times. The V and J genes are TRBV10-2 and TRBJ2-5; 11 bases map to TRBD2. Losses at the gene ends were 6 bases for V and 3 bases for J; bases not matched to a gene: 6. The germline CDR1 and CDR2 sequences are WSHSY and SAAADI. The length of the CDR3 is 15 residues. CDR3 sequence (DNA): TGCGCCAGCAGAAGACTAGCGGGGCACAAAGAGACCCAGTACTTC. Amino acids: CASRRLAGHKETQYF.

The chain employs TRBV27 and TRBJ1-4, with D unclear. CDR3 length: 16 residues. Trimming took off 3 bases at V and 5 bases at J, with 16 bases between the two ends. Per germline, CDR1 MNHEY and CDR2 SMNVEV (reference sequence). CDR3 DNA sequence: TGTGCCAGCAGTTTCCGCCCGGGCGGGCCCAATGAAAAACTGTTTTTT. Translated: CASSFRPGGPNEKLFF.

This clonotype was observed a handful of times. V is TRBV5-1 and J is TRBJ1-2; the D gene is possibly TRBD1 (5 bases). Per the germline V gene, CDR1 is SGHRS and CDR2 is YFSETQ. The CDR3 loop spans 16 amino acids. Trimming pared 2 bases from V and 0 bases from J, leaving 14 bases between. CDR3 in amino acids: CASSFEGPLSNYGYTF. CDR3 nucleotide sequence: TGCGCCAGCAGCTTCGAGGGGCCCCTTTCTAACTATGGCTACACCTTC. Supplemented by reference TRBV5-1 and TRBJ1-2, the full variable domain reads KAGVTQTPRYLIKTRGQQVTLSCSPISGHRSVSWYQQTPGQGLQFLFEYFSETQRNKGNFPGRFSGRQFSNSRSEMNVSTLELGDSALYLCASSFEGPLSNYGYTFGSGTRLTVV.

This clonotype was seen at least ten times. The rearrangement uses TRBV28 and TRBJ2-2; TRBD1 matches at 7 bases. V was clipped by 2 bases and J by 4 bases; unmatched bases: 4. This CDR3 spans 15 amino acids. CDR1 is MDHEN, CDR2 SYDVKM, per germline. The CDR3, as DNA: TGTGCCAGCAGTTTAGGGGGACAGCCCACCGGGGAGCTGTTTTTT. Amino acid sequence: CASSLGGQPTGELFF.

The chain couples TRBV7-2 to TRBJ2-7; 9 positions match TRBD2. Trimming took 1 base from V and 6 from J; bases not matched to a gene: 7. Per germline, CDR1 SGHTA and CDR2 FQGNSA. The CDR3 runs to 15 residues. The CDR3 DNA is TGTGCCAGCAGCTTAGAAGGCGGGAGGGCCGTCGAGCAGTACTTC. It encodes CASSLEGGRAVEQYF. Using reference TRBV7-2 and TRBJ2-7 for the parts outside the CDR3, the full variable domain is GAGVSQSPSNKVTEKGKDVELRCDPISGHTALYWYRQSLGQGLEFLIYFQGNSAPDKSGLPSDRFSAERTGGSVSTLTIQRTQQEDSAVYLCASSLEGGRAVEQYFGPGTRLTVT.

This clonotype has a count of ten or more. The gene calls are TRBV29-1 and TRBJ2-1; D might be TRBD1 or TRBD2, each matching 7 bases. The CDR3 is 14 amino acids. Germline lookup yields CDR1 SQVTM and CDR2 ANQGSEA. V lost 6 bases and J 7 bases, leaving 19 bases between the germline ends. The CDR3 bases are TGCAGCGTCGCCATTGGGGGGGGACAGAATGAGCAGTTCTTC. It yields the protein CSVAIGGGQNEQFF.

This clonotype was detected many times. The CDR3 DNA is TGTGCCAGCAGTCTGCAGCCTAGCTACGAGCAGTACTTC. Translation: CASSLQPSYEQYF. The rearrangement links TRBV6-1 to TRBJ2-7; no reliable D call. This CDR3 has 13 residues. The V end lost 5 bases, the J end lost 3 bases, and 11 bases lay between the germline ends. Germline V gives CDR1 MNHNS, CDR2 SASEGT.

Only a few counts were recorded for this clonotype. This chain links TRBV20-1 with TRBJ2-2; weak D call: TRBD2 (6 bases). Trimming removed 5 bases at V and 0 bases at J, with 13 bases between. Germline V gene sequence: CDR1 DFQATT, CDR2 SNEGSKA (reference sequence). The CDR3 runs to 15 residues. The CDR3 here is CSAERVHSNTGELFF. The CDR3 nucleotides are TGCAGTGCTGAGCGGGTACACTCGAACACCGGGGAGCTGTTTTTT.

The chain has TRBV30 and TRBJ2-5; 8 nucleotides align to TRBD1. The CDR3 spans 13 residues. V gave up 1 base and J gave up 7 bases; unmatched junction bases: 5. Germline-derived CDR1 and CDR2 are GTSNPN and SVGIG (reference sequence). Here the CDR3 DNA reads TGTGCCTGGAGTGCCGGACAGGGTCGGACCCAGTACTTC. The encoded protein is CAWSAGQGRTQYF. The whole variable domain, filled in from reference TRBV30 and TRBJ2-5, reads SQTIHQWPATLVQPVGSPLSLECTVEGTSNPNLYWYRQAAGRGLQLLFYSVGIGQISSEVPQNLSASRPQDRQFILSSKKLLLSDSGFYLCAWSAGQGRTQYFGPGTRLLVL.

The CDR3 protein is CASSQEAGRNTEAFF. In DNA form, the CDR3 reads TGCGCCAGCAGCCAAGAGGCAGGGAGGAACACTGAAGCTTTCTTT. This chain uses TRBV4-1 with TRBJ1-1; perhaps TRBD1 as D (5 bases). Germline assignment: CDR1 MGHRA and CDR2 YSYEKL. The V end was cut by 0 bases, the J end by 1 base, with 9 bases between. This CDR3 region has 15 residues.

This clonotype was observed many times. V and J are TRBV11-2 and TRBJ2-1; 15 bases fit TRBD2. The CDR3 covers 15 residues. Germline trimming cut 4 bases from V and 7 bases from J; bases unmatched to any gene: 2. Germline V gene lookup returns CDR1 SGHAT and CDR2 FQNNGV. DNA of the CDR3: TGTGCCAGCAGCTGGGGGACTAGCGGGGGGAATGAGCAGTTCTTC. Amino acid sequence: CASSWGTSGGNEQFF.

This clonotype came up many times. This rearrangement joins TRBV20-1 to TRBJ1-2, with 10 bases lining up with TRBD1. Trimming took 6 bases from V and 4 from J; bases not matched to a gene: 5. The CDR3 is 13 amino acids. CDR1 and CDR2 (germline): DFQATT, SNEGSKA (reference sequence). CDR3 residues: CSAEDRGGYGYTF. The CDR3, as DNA: TGCAGTGCGGAGGACAGGGGGGGCTATGGCTACACCTTC.

This clonotype was seen a handful of times. CDR3 amino acids: CATTRDAGEYGYTF. The CDR3, as DNA: TGTGCCACCACGCGGGACGCCGGAGAATATGGCTACACCTTC. This chain uses TRBV11-2 with TRBJ1-2; the D gene is possibly TRBD1 (5 bases). Deletions cut 10 bases from V and 5 bases from J, with 20 bases between. CDR1 and CDR2 (germline): SGHAT, FQNNGV. The CDR3 loop spans 14 amino acids.

This clonotype appeared many times. V usage is TRBV12-3 or TRBV12-4 and J usage is TRBJ2-7; D ambiguous. The CDR3 totals 11 residues. The V end was cut by 5 bases, the J end by 5 bases, with 7 bases between. CDR3 amino acids: CASSGWDEQYF. In DNA form, the CDR3 reads TGTGCCAGCAGTGGTTGGGACGAGCAGTACTTC.

This clonotype was found many times. This chain connects TRBV4-2 to TRBJ2-2; no reliable D call. V was shortened by 3 bases and J by 8 bases, with 10 bases between the two germline ends. Germline loops: CDR1 LGHNA, CDR2 YNFKEQ. CDR3 length equals 13 residues. As DNA, the CDR3 is TGTGCCAGCAGCCACAAAGATTTTGGGGAGCTGTTTTTT. This translates into CASSHKDFGELFF.

This clonotype has just a few counts. The chain uses TRBV5-1 and TRBJ2-5; 8 bases match TRBD2. Germline CDR1 is SGHRS and CDR2 is YFSETQ. V was pared by 4 bases and J by 1 base, with 3 bases of the junction left unmatched. The CDR3 is 14 amino acids. The CDR3 nucleotides are TGCGCCAGCAGCCCCAGCGGGAGCCAAGAGACCCAGTACTTC. Protein product: CASSPSGSQETQYF.

In this sample, this clonotype turned up a few times. CDR3 amino acids: CARKWRDRDYNEQFF. The CDR3 coding sequence is TGTGCCAGAAAGTGGAGGGACAGGGATTACAATGAGCAGTTCTTC. J is TRBJ2-1 and V is TRBV25-1, with 9 bases aligning to TRBD1. Germline CDR1 reads MGHDK; CDR2 reads SYGVNS. The CDR3 covers 15 residues. J lost 4 bases, V lost 9 bases, and 10 bases had no gene match.

This clonotype came up a few times. The chain uses TRBV5-1 and TRBJ2-5, with TRBD2 identical over 7 bases. The CDR3 spans 14 residues. Trimming at V came to 1 base and at J to 3 bases, leaving 3 bases not matched to a gene. Germline assignment: CDR1 SGHRS and CDR2 YFSETQ. As DNA, the CDR3 is TGCGCCAGCAGCTTGCGGACTAGGGAAGAGACCCAGTACTTC. It yields the protein CASSLRTREETQYF. Drawing the rest from reference TRBV5-1 and TRBJ2-5, the complete variable domain is KAGVTQTPRYLIKTRGQQVTLSCSPISGHRSVSWYQQTPGQGLQFLFEYFSETQRNKGNFPGRFSGRQFSNSRSEMNVSTLELGDSALYLCASSLRTREETQYFGPGTRLLVL.